This T cell receptor (beta chain) originates from a study of OX40 agonist ivuxolimab in advanced cancers. Study summary: Melanoma, hepatocellular carcinoma, head and neck or renal cell cancer occurred in dose-escalation patients.

This CDR3 comprises 13 residues. Germline V gene sequence: CDR1 PRHDT, CDR2 FYEKMQ (reference sequence). Trimming stripped 5 bases from V and 0 bases from J, with 8 bases between. Only in-frame clones appear in the TCRdb table, and some are missing; sequencing was by immunoSEQ multiplex PCR. The sample gives more than 45,000 clones, 92% of which show up once; 5.5% to 8.5% is in the top ten. A note on this clone: Its antigen is not identified.

Overall study findings and caveats: Expanded clones belonging to CD8+ T cells outnumbered, on average, those of CD4+.

The clonotype comes from an adult with an advanced solid tumor such as melanoma, head and neck, liver or kidney cancer. The chain links TRBV13 to TRBJ2-7; D gene uncertain. Sequences were derived from CD4+ or CD8+ T cells sorted from blood, sampled in a trial of the OX40 agonist ivuxolimab. CDR3 amino acids: CASSPTSSYEQYF. In DNA, the CDR3 is TGTGCCAGCAGCCCAACCAGCTCCTACGAGCAGTACTTC.